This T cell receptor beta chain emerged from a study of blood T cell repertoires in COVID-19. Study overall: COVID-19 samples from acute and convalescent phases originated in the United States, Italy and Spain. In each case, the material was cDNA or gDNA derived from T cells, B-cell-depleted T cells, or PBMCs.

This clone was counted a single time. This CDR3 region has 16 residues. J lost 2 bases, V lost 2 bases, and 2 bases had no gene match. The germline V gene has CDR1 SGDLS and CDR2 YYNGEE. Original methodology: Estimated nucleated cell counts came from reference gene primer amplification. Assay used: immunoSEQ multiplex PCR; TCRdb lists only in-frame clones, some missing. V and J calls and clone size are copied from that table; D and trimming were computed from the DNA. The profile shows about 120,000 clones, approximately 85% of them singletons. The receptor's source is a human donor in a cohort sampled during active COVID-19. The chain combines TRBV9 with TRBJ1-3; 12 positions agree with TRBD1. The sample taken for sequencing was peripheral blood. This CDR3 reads CASSVGQGATGNTIYF. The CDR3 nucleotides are TGTGCCAGCAGCGTGGGACAGGGGGCGACTGGAAACACCATATATTTT.